This TCR beta chain was identified in a study of blood T cell repertoires in COVID-19. V was pared by 6 bases and J by 0 bases, with 12 bases between. Germline CDR1 is MNHEY and CDR2 is SMNVEV (reference sequence). The CDR3 is 16 residues long. The repertoire was sequenced with immunoSEQ multiplex PCR; TCRdb's copy has only in-frame clones and lacks some. The data show about 360,000 clones, roughly 86% seen once. The sequencing input was PBMCs or T cells enriched from blood (not recorded which). This clonotype was obtained from a man aged 40-49 years in a cohort exposed to, infected with or recovered from COVID-19 (not recorded which). The chain uses TRBV27 and TRBJ2-6; D is uncertain. CDR3 DNA sequence: TGTGCCAGCAGCTCCCGAGCCACCTCTGGGGCCAACGTCCTGACTTTC. Its protein product is CASSSRATSGANVLTF.